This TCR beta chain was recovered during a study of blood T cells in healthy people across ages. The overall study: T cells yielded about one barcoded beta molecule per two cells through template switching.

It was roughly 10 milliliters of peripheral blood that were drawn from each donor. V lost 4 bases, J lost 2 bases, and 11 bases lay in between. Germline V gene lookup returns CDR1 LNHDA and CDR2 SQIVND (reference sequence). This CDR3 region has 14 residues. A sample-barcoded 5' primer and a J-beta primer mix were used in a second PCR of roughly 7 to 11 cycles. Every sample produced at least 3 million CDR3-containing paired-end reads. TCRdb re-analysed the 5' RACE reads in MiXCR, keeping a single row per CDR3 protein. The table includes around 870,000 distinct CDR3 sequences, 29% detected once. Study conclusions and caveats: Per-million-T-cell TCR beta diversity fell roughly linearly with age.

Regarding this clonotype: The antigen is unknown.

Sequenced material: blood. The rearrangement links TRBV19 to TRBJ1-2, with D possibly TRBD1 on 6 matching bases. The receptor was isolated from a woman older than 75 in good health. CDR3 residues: CASSNGGRNYGYTF. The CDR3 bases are TGTGCCAGTAGTAATGGGGGCCGGAACTATGGCTACACCTTC.